Sequencing of this T cell receptor (beta chain) was carried out in a study of OX40 agonist ivuxolimab in advanced cancers. Repertoires were generated with immunoSEQ multiplex PCR, while TCRdb's copy carries only in-frame clones and drops some. The sample yields tens of thousands of clones, more than 85% seen once. The CDR3 has 15 residues. The germline V gene has CDR1 SGHAT and CDR2 FQNNGV. Trimming removed 3 bases from V and 4 bases from J, with 15 bases in between. The rearrangement joins TRBV11-2 to TRBJ1-2; a possible D gene is TRBD1 (5 bases). Sequencing was performed on CD4+ or CD8+ T cells sorted from blood, taken in a trial of the OX40 agonist ivuxolimab. The sequence was collected from an adult with an advanced solid tumor such as melanoma, head and neck, liver or kidney cancer. DNA of the CDR3: TGTGCCAGCAGCTTGGGACGTCGGCTCGGCTATGGCTACACCTTC. Amino acids: CASSLGRRLGYGYTF.